The subject of this entry is one T cell receptor (beta chain). Its antigen is unknown. The treatment is: around 19 received Ad26.COV2.S at low or high dose, single or two shots; 5 received placebo; per-sample allocation not given. Day 63 after the first injection of vaccine or placebo was the sampling time. SARS-CoV-2 spike from the Wuhan strain was encoded by the vaccine, an Ad26 vector. Trimming at V came to 3 bases and at J to 4 bases, leaving 4 bases not matched to a gene. The CDR3 has 15 residues. Germline values: CDR1 LGHNA, CDR2 YSLEER. The sample is drawn from a study of Ad26.COV2.S vaccination and SARS-CoV-2 variants. The study's findings and limits: Those who received vaccine or placebo ended up with similar non-spike TCR breadth. Reportedly, spike-specific CD8+ and CD4+ T cell responses achieved substantial breadth once vaccination had taken place.

The protocol was immunoSEQ multiplex PCR, while the TCRdb copy is restricted to in-frame clones and leaves out a portion. The sample holds around 320,000 clones, about 86% seen once. The sequencing here drew on peripheral blood, taken in a trial of Ad26.COV2.S vaccine versus placebo. V gene TRBV4-3 combines with J gene TRBJ2-1, with 9 bases lining up with TRBD2. The receptor was isolated from a person between 18 and 59 years old who received the Ad26.COV2.S COVID-19 vaccine or a placebo. CDR3 sequence: CASSQRLADYNEQFF. In DNA, the CDR3 is TGCGCCAGCAGCCAGAGACTAGCGGATTACAATGAGCAGTTCTTC.